This entry lists 15 T cell receptor beta chains sequenced from one sample in a study of cytomegalovirus exposure and HLA in healthy donors. This PCR relied on a set of 60 Vbeta primers and 13 Jbeta primers. Method: immunoSEQ multiplex PCR; TCRdb's copy keeps in-frame clones and lacks some. The sample consists of roughly 120,000 clones, approximately 8.7% of them appearing once. What was sequenced was PBMCs. The receptors derive from a man in his forties in good health and CMV-seronegative.

The chain couples TRBV5-1 to TRBJ1-2; tentatively, D is TRBD1 (5 bases). This CDR3 has 14 residues. Germline V gene data show CDR1 as SGHRS and CDR2 as YFSETQ. Trimming removed 3 bases from V and 2 bases from J, with 11 bases in between. The CDR3, as DNA: TGCGCCAGCAGCTCGACAGCGAAAAACTATGGCTACACCTTC. Its translation: CASSSTAKNYGYTF.

The chain links TRBV7-9 to TRBJ2-7; D may be TRBD2 (6 bases). V shed 5 bases and J shed 3 bases, with 14 bases lying between them. CDR1 is SEHNR and CDR2 is FQNEAQ in the germline V gene (reference sequence). CDR3 size: 14 residues. CDR3 region: CASSPRDLNYEQYF. In nucleotides, the CDR3 is TGTGCCAGCAGCCCGCGGGACCTAAACTACGAGCAGTACTTC.

This clone was observed a few times. The V call is TRBV6-5, the J call TRBJ2-3; a possible D gene is TRBD1 (5 bases). The CDR3 sequence is 16 residues long. Trimming pared 1 base from V and 3 bases from J, leaving 14 bases between. CDR1 is MNHEY and CDR2 is SVGAGI in the germline V gene. DNA for the CDR3: TGTGCCAGCAGTTACTATCGTGGTGGGGCAACAGATACGCAGTATTTT. Translation: CASSYYRGGATDTQYF.

The CDR3 sequence is CASSESASFVYTQYF. CDR3 DNA: TGCGCCAGCAGTGAGTCGGCTAGCTTCGTCTATACGCAGTATTTT. The chain couples TRBV10-1 to TRBJ2-3, with a tentative D call TRBD2 (5 bases). CDR1 and CDR2 (germline): WNHNN, SYGVQD (reference sequence). Deletions cut 0 bases from V and 7 bases from J, with 14 bases between. There are 15 residues in the CDR3.

The V gene is TRBV19, the J gene TRBJ1-5; a possible D gene is TRBD1 (6 bases). CDR1 and CDR2 (germline): LNHDA, SQIVND (reference sequence). The CDR3 consists of 17 residues. V lost 8 bases, J lost 1 base, and 21 bases lay in between. The CDR3 here is CASQGGAGVRSNQPQHF. In DNA, the CDR3 is TGTGCCAGTCAAGGGGGGGCCGGGGTAAGAAGCAATCAGCCCCAGCATTTT.

For the CDR3, the DNA is TGTGCCAGCAGCTCCGGGACAGGGGGGAATTCACCCCTCCACTTT. Amino acids: CASSSGTGGNSPLHF. The chain links TRBV2 to TRBJ1-6; 11 bases match TRBD1. The CDR3 covers 15 residues. Germline-derived CDR1 and CDR2 are SNHLY and FYNNEI. V trimming: 6 bases; J trimming: 7 bases; junction bases outside the gene matches: 5.

V and J are TRBV19 and TRBJ1-5, with a tentative D call TRBD1 (6 bases). Trimming left V 7 bases short and J 7 bases short, with 23 bases between. CDR3 length equals 16 residues. Germline CDR1 is LNHDA and CDR2 is SQIVND (reference sequence). The CDR3 spells CASTLGFGGPRQPQHF. In DNA, the CDR3 is TGTGCCAGTACCCTCGGCTTCGGGGGGCCGAGACAGCCCCAGCATTTT. Supplemented by reference TRBV19 and TRBJ1-5, the full variable domain reads DGGITQSPKYLFRKEGQNVTLSCEQNLNHDAMYWYRQDPGQGLRLIYYSQIVNDFQKGDIAEGYSVSREKKESFPLTVTSAQKNPTAFYLCASTLGFGGPRQPQHFGDGTRLSIL.

V is TRBV5-1 and J is TRBJ1-1; D is unclear. The CDR3 extends over 14 amino acids. Looked up from germline, CDR1 is SGHRS and CDR2 is YFSETQ. The V gene lost 6 bases and the J gene lost 1 base, with 13 bases spanning the gap. The chain's CDR3 is CASNAWSTNTEAFF. The CDR3 coding sequence is TGCGCCAGCAACGCTTGGAGTACGAACACTGAAGCTTTCTTT.

The table lists this clone with a few counts. The V and J genes are TRBV5-5 and TRBJ1-6; no firm D call. CDR1 is SGHKS and CDR2 is YYEKEE in the germline V gene (reference sequence). V shed 0 bases and J shed 10 bases, with 26 bases lying between them. CDR3 length: 19 amino acids. CDR3 coding DNA: TGTGCCAGCAGCTTGGCTAGCCTTTCTCCTTTTTTAGTGCCCTCACCCCTCCACTTT. Its protein product is CASSLASLSPFLVPSPLHF.

This clone was found a few times. This sequence joins TRBV6-1 and TRBJ2-7, with 8 bases lining up with TRBD1. Germline values: CDR1 MNHNS, CDR2 SASEGT. Unmatched junction bases numbered 12, after V lost 4 bases and J lost 7 bases. The CDR3 loop spans 15 amino acids. The CDR3 DNA sequence: TGTGCCAGCAGTGGAGAGGCCCAGGGGGCTGGGGAGCAGTACTTC. Its protein product is CASSGEAQGAGEQYF.

This clone was recorded a few times. The genes are TRBV6-1 and TRBJ2-7, with 9 bases identical to TRBD1. The trim removed 10 bases at V and 5 bases at J, leaving 12 bases unmatched. Germline V CDR1 and CDR2: MNHNS, SASEGT. The CDR3 is 14 amino acids. The CDR3 is CATYPQDRGHEQYF. The CDR3 coding sequence is TGTGCCACCTACCCCCAGGACAGGGGCCACGAGCAGTACTTC.

This clone turned up a few times. This rearrangement joins TRBV30 to TRBJ2-5, with D perhaps TRBD1 (6 bases). Trimming left V 2 bases short and J 4 bases short, with 14 bases between. The V gene's germline CDR1 is GTSNPN and CDR2 SVGIG (reference sequence). The CDR3 runs to 14 residues. CDR3 coding DNA: TGTGCCTGGAGTCTGGCAGGGGCGCCAGAGACCCAGTACTTC. This encodes CAWSLAGAPETQYF.

The V and J genes are TRBV11-2 and TRBJ2-1; 9 positions agree with TRBD1. The CDR3 consists of 17 residues. Germline-derived CDR1 and CDR2 are SGHAT and FQNNGV. V was pared by 1 base and J by 1 base, with 5 bases of the junction left unmatched. The CDR3 loop reads CASSLVVGQGSYNEQFF. Here the CDR3 DNA reads TGTGCCAGCAGCTTAGTTGTTGGACAGGGGTCCTACAATGAGCAGTTCTTC.

This clone was detected only a few times. This chain connects TRBV7-6 to TRBJ1-5, with 8 bases fitting TRBD1. Germline-derived CDR1 and CDR2 are SGHVS and FNYEAQ. CDR3 length: 16 residues. The V segment lost 1 base and the J segment 5 bases; nucleotides outside the gene matches: 7. The CDR3 DNA sequence: TGTGCCAGCAGCTTAGAGCAGGGGGCGTTGGATCAGCCCCAGCATTTT. It translates to CASSLEQGALDQPQHF.

The DNA for the CDR3 is TGCGCCAGCAGTGAACAGGGGTCGGAAAAACTGTTTTTT. Protein product: CASSEQGSEKLFF. V is TRBV10-1 and J is TRBJ1-4; 7 bases match TRBD1. There are 13 residues in the CDR3. Germline loops: CDR1 WNHNN, CDR2 SYGVQD (reference sequence). With 3 bases clipped from V and 8 bases from J, the junction kept 3 bases outside the gene matches.